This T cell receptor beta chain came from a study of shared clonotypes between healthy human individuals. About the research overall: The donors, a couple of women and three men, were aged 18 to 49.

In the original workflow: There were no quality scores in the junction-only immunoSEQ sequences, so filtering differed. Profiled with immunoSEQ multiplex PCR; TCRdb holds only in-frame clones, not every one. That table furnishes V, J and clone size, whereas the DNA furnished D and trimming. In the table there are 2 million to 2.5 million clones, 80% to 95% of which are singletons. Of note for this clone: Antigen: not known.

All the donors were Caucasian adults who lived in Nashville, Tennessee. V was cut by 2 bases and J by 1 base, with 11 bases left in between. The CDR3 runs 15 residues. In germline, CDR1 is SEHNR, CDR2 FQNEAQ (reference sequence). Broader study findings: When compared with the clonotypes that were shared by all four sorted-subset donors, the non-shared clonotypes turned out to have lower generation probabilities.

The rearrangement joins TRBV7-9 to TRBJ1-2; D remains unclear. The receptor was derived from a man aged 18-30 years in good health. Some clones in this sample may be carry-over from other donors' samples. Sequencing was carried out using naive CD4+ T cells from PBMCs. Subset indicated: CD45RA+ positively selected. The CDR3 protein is CASSLLGSGNYGYTF. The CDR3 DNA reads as TGTGCCAGCAGCTTACTCGGATCCGGTAACTATGGCTACACCTTC.